This T cell receptor (beta chain) is from a study of CD8 T cells in Susac syndrome (dated by TCRdb to the late 2010s). General notes on the study: Whether CD8+ T cell activation and differentiation in Susac syndrome was antigen driven was tested using repertoire sequencing.

Comment on this clonotype: This clone's antigen is unknown. Per-base quality was not reported, and no clone a single base away is much larger than it.

RNA was extracted with the RNeasy kit and about 0.5 to 1 ug was reverse transcribed using random hexamers. TCR beta CDR3 regions were amplified with the immunoSEQ multiplex PCR assay covering 54 Vbeta and 13 Jbeta segments. PCR amplification bias was corrected using a synthetic template baseline for primer optimization and computational correction. In the authors' own workflow: Reads were assigned to V, D and J genes according to IMGT and analyzed in immunoSEQ Analyzer, with only productive sequences retained. Clonality was calculated as one minus the Shannon entropy normalized by log2 of the number of productive unique sequences. Public and private clones were assessed among the 100 most prevalent clones of each patient and control. Clones were defined as Susac-specific if absent from the healthy and MS cohorts, from some 1,000 published viral clones and from other ImmuneACCESS disease sequences. TCRdb cleaned the public reads at Q25 with fastp, built clones with MiXCR and kept in-frame beta chains. Merged by CDR3 protein, the rows form single entries marked with the most common genes and DNA. Here the V and J calls rest on TCRdb's processing, not on the authors' analysis. The sample table lists some 170,000 distinct CDR3 sequences, just over 90% of them with a count of one. Just over 0.13% of the sample comes from the top ten.

What the authors observed across the whole study: The number of individuals in the TCR sequencing and HLA analysis was recognized as being relatively small.

High-throughput TCR beta sequencing profiled peripheral blood CD8+ and CD4+ T cells from healthy donors, Susac syndrome patients and multiple sclerosis patients. Healthy donors were included as age- and sex-matched controls. CD8+ TEMRA cells were enriched by FACS, while bulk CD8+ and CD4+ T cells were purified by magnetic negative isolation. Blood was collected in EDTA tubes and processed within 24 hours, with PBMCs isolated through density gradient centrifugation. PBMCs intended for TCR sequencing were cryopreserved in liquid nitrogen and were subsequently thawed in a 37 degrees C water bath. The sorted or isolated CD4+, CD8+ and CD8+ TEMRA cells had a purity of 90% or higher. Via the germline V gene, CDR1 is MNHNS and CDR2 SASEGT. V loses 6 bases, J loses 3 bases, and the germline ends lie 11 bases apart. There are 14 amino acids in the CDR3, from cysteine to phenylalanine inclusive. Left in the record is the CDR3 DNA by itself, 42 bases read in frame from the first base.

Source material: CD4+ T cells from PBMCs. This sequence was found in a human donor in good health. Here the chain combines TRBV6-1 and TRBJ2-2, with no D gene named confidently. DNA sequence: TGTGCCAGCAGCCCCACCGGGTACACCGGGGAGCTGTTTTTT. Its translation reads: CASSPTGYTGELFF.